This TCR beta chain was identified in a study of blood T cell repertoires in COVID-19. Study at large: The origin of the acute and convalescent COVID-19 samples was the United States, Italy and Spain.

The CDR3 loop spans 12 amino acids. Trimming shortened V by 5 bases and J by 3 bases, and 7 bases separated the two germline ends. Some clones are missing from TCRdb's copy, which holds only in-frame ones; the method was immunoSEQ multiplex PCR. This table has about 160,000 clones, about 85% appearing once. The chain carries TRBV12-3 or TRBV12-4 and TRBJ1-2; D is undetermined. This receptor was identified in a middle-aged man with acute or convalescent COVID-19. The sequenced sample consisted of peripheral blood. The CDR3 DNA sequence: TGTGCCAGCAGTCCCGACTACTATGGCTACACCTTC. Translated, it gives CASSPDYYGYTF.